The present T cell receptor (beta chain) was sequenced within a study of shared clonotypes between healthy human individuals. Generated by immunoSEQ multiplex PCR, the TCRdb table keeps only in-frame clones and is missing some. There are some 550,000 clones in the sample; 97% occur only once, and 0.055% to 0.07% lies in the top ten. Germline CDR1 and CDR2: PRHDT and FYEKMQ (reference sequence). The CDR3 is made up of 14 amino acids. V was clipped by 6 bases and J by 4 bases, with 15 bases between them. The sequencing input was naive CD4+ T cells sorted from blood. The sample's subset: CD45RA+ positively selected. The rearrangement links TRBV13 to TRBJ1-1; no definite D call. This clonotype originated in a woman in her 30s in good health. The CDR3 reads CASRQLRRVTEAFF. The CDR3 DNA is TGTGCCAGCAGACAGCTCCGGAGGGTCACTGAAGCTTTCTTT.